This T cell receptor (beta chain) appears in the sequencing data of a study of cytomegalovirus exposure and HLA in healthy donors. The PCR was carried out with 60 Vbeta primers and 13 Jbeta primers. Assay used: immunoSEQ multiplex PCR; TCRdb lists only in-frame clones, some missing. The table lists fewer than 150,000 clones, 73% of them singletons. Germline values: CDR1 SGHDN, CDR2 FVKESK. V shed 4 bases and J 4 bases; nucleotides not matched to a gene: 7. CDR3 length equals 15 residues. This clone was detected only a few times. Its antigen is unidentified. Study-level results: 16,951 TCR beta sequences were associated with HLA alleles at 0.05 false discovery rate in a later analysis. When analyzed later, a missense DCLRE1C variant was found to be linked to TCR beta V- and J-gene trimming. Several V segments, TRBV6-2 and TRBV6-3 among them, could not be told apart and were dropped.

J is TRBJ2-1 and V is TRBV14; 7 nucleotides align to TRBD2. Sequenced material: PBMCs. This clonotype originated in a human donor in good health. The CDR3 region has the DNA TGTGCCAGCAGCCCAAGAGCGGGGCCTTACAATGAGCAGTTCTTC. This sequence encodes CASSPRAGPYNEQFF.